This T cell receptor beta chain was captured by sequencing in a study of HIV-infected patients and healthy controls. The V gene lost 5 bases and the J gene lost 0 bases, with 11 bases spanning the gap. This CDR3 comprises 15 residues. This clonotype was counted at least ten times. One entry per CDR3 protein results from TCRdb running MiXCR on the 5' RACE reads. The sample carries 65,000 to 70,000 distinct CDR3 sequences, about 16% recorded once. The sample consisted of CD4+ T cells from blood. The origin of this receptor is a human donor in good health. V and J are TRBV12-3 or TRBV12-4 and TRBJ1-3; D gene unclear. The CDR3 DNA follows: TGTGCCAGCAGTCTGACTCCTCTCTCTGGAAACACCATATATTTT. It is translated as CASSLTPLSGNTIYF.